This T cell receptor (beta chain) is drawn from a study of regulatory T cells in long-lasting Graves disease. Regarding time point: persistent/refractory GD, antithyroid drugs over 5 years with positive TRAb. PBMCs provided the RNA from which the TCR library was made. Whole-study findings and limits: Gene preferences differed: TRBV28, TRBJ1-2, TRBJ2-5 in persistent cases.

The CDR3 length is 13 residues. V was trimmed by 6 bases and J by 0 bases, leaving 8 bases between them. CDR1 is MNHNS, CDR2 SASEGT, per germline. Through Arm-PCR of CDR3 regions and iRepertoire HTBI primers, TCR beta libraries were built. In TCRdb, the multiplex PCR reads were re-called with MiXCR into one record per CDR3 protein. The sample carries 400,000 to 500,000 distinct CDR3 sequences, 21% recorded once. As regards this clonotype: Its antigen is undetermined.

This clonotype was sampled from a female donor with Graves disease. The chain employs TRBV6-1 and TRBJ1-1; D is possibly TRBD1 (5 bases). The specimen comprised peripheral blood mononuclear cells (PBMCs), sampled when the disease was refractory, from a patient treated with antithyroid drugs. The CDR3 here is CASRTELNTEAFF. The CDR3 nucleotides read TGTGCCAGCAGGACAGAACTGAACACTGAAGCTTTCTTT.